Below are 19 T cell receptor beta chains sequenced from a single sample in a study of OX40 agonist ivuxolimab in advanced cancers. Profiling relied on immunoSEQ multiplex PCR, and the TCRdb table lists in-frame clones only, not all of them. Found here are 60,000 to 75,000 clones, about 90% of them singletons; the top ten hold more than 12%. Here the sequenced sample was CD4+ or CD8+ T cells sorted from blood, taken in a trial of the OX40 agonist ivuxolimab. All receptors come from an adult with an advanced solid tumor such as melanoma, head and neck, liver or kidney cancer.

The chain uses TRBV5-6 and TRBJ2-1; TRBD1 or TRBD2 may be the D gene (6 bases each). The CDR3 has 14 residues. Germline V CDR1 and CDR2: SGHDT, YYEEEE. V was clipped by 0 bases and J by 8 bases, with 12 bases between them. The CDR3, as DNA: TGTGCCAGCAGCTTGGGGGGGGCGGCGTATGAGCAGTTCTTC. This gives the protein CASSLGGAAYEQFF.

The sample holds a few counts of this clone. The chain links TRBV14 to TRBJ2-1; D is tentatively TRBD1 or TRBD2 (5 bases each). Per germline, CDR1 SGHDN and CDR2 FVKESK. V lost 4 bases, J lost 6 bases, and 13 bases lay in between. The CDR3 has 14 residues. CDR3 nucleotides: TGTGCCAGCAGCCGGACCGGGACCTTCAATGAGCAGTTCTTC. As protein: CASSRTGTFNEQFF.

The chain has TRBV5-5 and TRBJ2-2; D is unclear. The CDR3 runs 13 residues. Trimming pared 2 bases from V and 5 bases from J, leaving 7 bases between. Germline values: CDR1 SGHKS, CDR2 YYEKEE (reference sequence). CDR3 amino acids: CASSFFVTGELFF. CDR3 DNA: TGTGCCAGCAGCTTTTTTGTTACCGGGGAGCTGTTTTTT.

With respect to this clone: Mismatch with germline at one junction end may stem from a read error. The gene calls are TRBV13 and TRBJ2-7, with D perhaps matching TRBD2 (6 bases). Germline CDR1 PRHDT, CDR2 FYEKMQ (reference sequence). The CDR3 is made up of 11 amino acids. The CDR3 is CASSFSSEEYF. The CDR3 DNA follows: TGTGCCAGCAGCTTTTCTAGCGAGGAGTACTTC. Full variable domain (outside the CDR3, taken from reference TRBV13 and TRBJ2-7): AAGVIQSPRHLIKEKRETATLKCYPIPRHDTVYWYQQGPGQDPQFLISFYEKMQSDKGSIPDRFSAQQFSDYHSELNMSSLELGDSALYFCASSFSSEEYFGPGTRLTVT.

This clone was recorded a few times. V usage is TRBV28 and J usage is TRBJ1-5, with no clear D. Germline assignment: CDR1 MDHEN and CDR2 SYDVKM. V shed 5 bases and J shed 4 bases, with 12 bases lying between them. CDR3 size: 14 residues. This CDR3 reads CASSNGPSNQPQHF. In nucleotides, the CDR3 is TGTGCCAGCAGTAACGGTCCCAGTAATCAGCCCCAGCATTTT.

This clone was picked up a small number of times. The V gene is TRBV2, the J gene TRBJ1-2, with a weak D call TRBD1 (5 bases). There are 16 residues in the CDR3. Germline V gene sequence: CDR1 SNHLY, CDR2 FYNNEI. V dropped 7 bases and J dropped 2 bases, with 20 bases sitting between them. The chain's CDR3 is CASTGWGEGYNYGYTF. In nucleotides, the CDR3 is TGTGCCAGCACTGGTTGGGGGGAGGGGTACAACTATGGCTACACCTTC.

The genes are TRBV27 and TRBJ2-7; either TRBD1 or TRBD2 may supply D (5 bases each). CDR3 length equals 14 residues. Germline V lookup: CDR1 MNHEY, CDR2 SMNVEV (reference sequence). With 0 bases removed from V and 6 bases from J, the gap between germline ends came to 12 bases. For the CDR3, the DNA is TGTGCCAGCAGTTTATCGAATTGGGGACGCGAGCAGTACTTC. Residues: CASSLSNWGREQYF.

The chain carries TRBV12-5 and TRBJ1-1; D gene uncertain. Germline CDR1 LGHNT, CDR2 FRNRAP. V was clipped by 6 bases and J by 1 base, with 15 bases between them. The CDR3 loop spans 15 amino acids. CDR3 residues: CASGEGLEGNTEAFF. CDR3 nucleotide sequence: TGTGCTAGTGGGGAGGGCCTTGAGGGGAACACTGAAGCTTTCTTT.

V gene TRBV7-9 combines with J gene TRBJ2-7; 8 bases are shared with TRBD1. Unmatched junction bases numbered 10, after V lost 5 bases and J lost 7 bases. Germline V gene sequence: CDR1 SEHNR, CDR2 FQNEAQ (reference sequence). The CDR3 contains 14 residues. The CDR3: CASSHMGTGREQYF. In DNA, the CDR3 is TGTGCCAGCAGCCACATGGGGACAGGAAGGGAGCAGTACTTC.

The chain has TRBV5-6 and TRBJ1-2; no firm D call. Germline V lookup: CDR1 SGHDT, CDR2 YYEEEE. V lost 1 base to trimming and J lost 0 bases, with 13 bases between them. The CDR3 has 16 residues. The CDR3 loop is CASSLIAGITNYGYTF. The CDR3 DNA reads as TGTGCCAGCAGCTTGATAGCGGGTATCACTAACTATGGCTACACCTTC. The whole variable domain, remainder taken from reference TRBV5-6 and TRBJ1-2, is DAGVTQSPTHLIKTRGQQVTLRCSPKSGHDTVSWYQQALGQGPQFIFQYYEEEERQRGNFPDRFSGHQFPNYSSELNVNALLLGDSALYLCASSLIAGITNYGYTFGSGTRLTVV.

V usage is TRBV2 and J usage is TRBJ2-1; the D is unclear. Deletions cut 8 bases from V and 3 bases from J, with 2 bases between. Germline V gene sequence: CDR1 SNHLY, CDR2 FYNNEI. The CDR3 loop spans 10 amino acids. CDR3 DNA: TGTGCCAGCGTCTACAATGAGCAGTTCTTC. This codes for CASVYNEQFF.

J is TRBJ1-1 and V is TRBV13; perhaps TRBD1 as D (5 bases). CDR3 length: 14 residues. V gave up 5 bases and J gave up 11 bases, with 21 bases separating them. CDR1 PRHDT and CDR2 FYEKMQ come from the germline V gene (reference sequence). DNA for the CDR3: TGTGCCAGCAGCCCCCCCAGGGAAGAGATTGAGGCTTTCTTT. It specifies CASSPPREEIEAFF.

This sequence joins TRBV18 and TRBJ2-1, with TRBD2 matching over 9 bases. In germline, CDR1 is KGHSH, CDR2 LQKENI. The CDR3 loop spans 15 amino acids. After removal of 3 bases from V and 5 bases from J, the junction contained 5 bases not matched to a gene. CDR3 sequence: CASSPLAGSNNEQFF. CDR3 DNA sequence: TGTGCCAGCTCACCTCTAGCGGGGTCAAACAATGAGCAGTTCTTC.

The CDR3 sequence is CASSHRRGQADTQYF. In DNA form, the CDR3 reads TGTGCCAGCAGCCACAGAAGGGGGCAAGCAGATACGCAGTATTTT. The chain recombines TRBV7-3 with TRBJ2-3; 7 bases are shared with TRBD1. Trimming removed 5 bases from V and 4 bases from J; junction bases left unmatched: 9. The CDR3 extends over 15 amino acids. CDR1 is SGHTA and CDR2 is FQGTGA in the germline V gene.

The rearrangement links TRBV27 to TRBJ1-5; possibly TRBD1 for D (5 bases). CDR3 length equals 15 residues. Trimming took off 8 bases at V and 5 bases at J, with 19 bases between the two ends. The V gene's germline CDR1 is MNHEY and CDR2 SMNVEV (reference sequence). The CDR3 DNA is TGTGCCAGCCACAGACAGTTCCTCGGGGATCAGCCCCAGCATTTT. Its translation is CASHRQFLGDQPQHF.

The V and J genes are TRBV2 and TRBJ2-2; 14 bases are a match to TRBD2. J gave up 0 bases and V 6 bases, and 3 bases lay outside the gene matches. The CDR3 runs 17 residues. Germline values: CDR1 SNHLY, CDR2 FYNNEI. In DNA form, the CDR3 reads TGTGCCAGCAGGAGACTAGCGGGAGGGACGAACACCGGGGAGCTGTTTTTT. This encodes CASRRLAGGTNTGELFF.

As concerns this clone: Other DNA sequences from this sample encode an identical CDR3 as well. This sequence joins TRBV28 and TRBJ1-5; D remains ambiguous. Germline CDR1 MDHEN, CDR2 SYDVKM. The CDR3 runs to 15 residues. V gave up 5 bases and J gave up 3 bases, with 14 bases separating them. The CDR3 DNA reads TGTGCCAGCAGTCTTCTCTTAAATTCCAATCAGCCCCAGCATTTT. This encodes CASSLLLNSNQPQHF.

J is TRBJ2-1 and V is TRBV27; D remains ambiguous. This CDR3 has 11 residues. CDR1 MNHEY and CDR2 SMNVEV come from the germline V gene (reference sequence). V was cut by 4 bases and J by 3 bases, with 1 base left in between. The CDR3 loop is CASSYYNEQFF. The CDR3 DNA reads as TGTGCCAGCAGTTACTACAATGAGCAGTTCTTC.

The gene calls are TRBV19 and TRBJ1-5; tentatively, D is TRBD1 (6 bases). The CDR3 runs 15 residues. The ends were cut back, 7 bases at V and 2 bases at J, with 15 bases in the middle. Germline CDR1 reads LNHDA; CDR2 reads SQIVND (reference sequence). The CDR3 region is CASTQAGAGNQPQHF. CDR3 bases: TGTGCCAGTACCCAGGCAGGGGCAGGCAATCAGCCCCAGCATTTT.